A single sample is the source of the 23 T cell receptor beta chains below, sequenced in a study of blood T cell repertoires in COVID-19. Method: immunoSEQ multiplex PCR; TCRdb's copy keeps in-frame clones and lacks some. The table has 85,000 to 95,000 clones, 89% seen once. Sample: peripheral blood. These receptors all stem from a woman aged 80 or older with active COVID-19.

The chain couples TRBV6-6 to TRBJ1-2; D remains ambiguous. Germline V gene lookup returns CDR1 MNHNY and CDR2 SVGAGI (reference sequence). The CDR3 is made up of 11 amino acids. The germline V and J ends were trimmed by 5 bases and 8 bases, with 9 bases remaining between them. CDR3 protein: CASSPLVGYTF. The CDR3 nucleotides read TGTGCCAGCAGTCCACTCGTGGGCTACACCTTC.

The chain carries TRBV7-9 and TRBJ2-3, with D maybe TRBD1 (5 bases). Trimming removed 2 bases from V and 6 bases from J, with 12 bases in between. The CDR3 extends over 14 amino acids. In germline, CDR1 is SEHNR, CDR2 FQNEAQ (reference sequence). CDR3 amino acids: CASSLQGASDTQYF. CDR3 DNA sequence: TGTGCCAGCAGCTTACAAGGGGCATCCGATACGCAGTATTTT.

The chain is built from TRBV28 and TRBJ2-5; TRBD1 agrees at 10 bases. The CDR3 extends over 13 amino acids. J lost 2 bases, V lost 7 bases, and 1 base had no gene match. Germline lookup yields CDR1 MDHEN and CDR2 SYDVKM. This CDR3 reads CASTDRGQETQYF. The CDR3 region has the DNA TGTGCCAGCACGGACAGGGGGCAAGAGACCCAGTACTTC.

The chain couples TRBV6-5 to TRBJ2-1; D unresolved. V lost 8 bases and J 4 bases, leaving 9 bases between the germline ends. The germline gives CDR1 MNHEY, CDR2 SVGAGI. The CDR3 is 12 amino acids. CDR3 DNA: TGTGCCAGCGCAGATCGTTACAATGAGCAGTTCTTC. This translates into CASADRYNEQFF.

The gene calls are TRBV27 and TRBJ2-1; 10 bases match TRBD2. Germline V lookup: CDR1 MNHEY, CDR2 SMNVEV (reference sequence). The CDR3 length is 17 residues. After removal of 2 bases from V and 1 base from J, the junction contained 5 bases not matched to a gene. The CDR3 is CASSLRGLAFSYNEQFF. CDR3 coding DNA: TGTGCCAGCAGTTTACGGGGACTAGCGTTTTCCTACAATGAGCAGTTCTTC.

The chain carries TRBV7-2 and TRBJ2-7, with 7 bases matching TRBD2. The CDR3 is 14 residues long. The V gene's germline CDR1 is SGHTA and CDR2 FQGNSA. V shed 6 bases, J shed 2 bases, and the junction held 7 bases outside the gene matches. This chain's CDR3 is CASSNGRDPYEQYF. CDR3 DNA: TGTGCCAGCAGTAATGGGAGGGACCCCTACGAGCAGTACTTC.

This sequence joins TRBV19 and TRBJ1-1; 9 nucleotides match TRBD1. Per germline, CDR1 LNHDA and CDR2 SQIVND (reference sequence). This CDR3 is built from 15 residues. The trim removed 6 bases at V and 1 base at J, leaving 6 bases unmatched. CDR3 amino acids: CASRPGQGSNTEAFF. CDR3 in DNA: TGTGCCAGTAGACCGGGACAGGGTTCGAACACTGAAGCTTTCTTT.

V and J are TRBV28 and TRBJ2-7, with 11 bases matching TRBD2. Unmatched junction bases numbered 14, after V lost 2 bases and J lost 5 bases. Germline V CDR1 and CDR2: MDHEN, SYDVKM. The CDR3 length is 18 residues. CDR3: CASSLPGGTSGRIDEQYF. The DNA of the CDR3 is TGTGCCAGCAGTTTACCCGGGGGTACTAGCGGGAGAATCGACGAGCAGTACTTC. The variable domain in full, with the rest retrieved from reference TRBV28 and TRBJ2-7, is DVKVTQSSRYLVKRTGEKVFLECVQDMDHENMFWYRQDPGLGLRLIYFSYDVKMKEKGDIPEGYSVSREKKERFSLILESASTNQTSMYLCASSLPGGTSGRIDEQYFGPGTRLTVT.

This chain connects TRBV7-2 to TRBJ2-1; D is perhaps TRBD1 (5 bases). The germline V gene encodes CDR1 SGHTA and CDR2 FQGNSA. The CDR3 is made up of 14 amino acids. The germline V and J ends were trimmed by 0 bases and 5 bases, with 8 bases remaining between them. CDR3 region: CASSLAGQDNEQFF. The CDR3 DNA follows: TGTGCCAGCAGCTTAGCGGGGCAGGACAATGAGCAGTTCTTC.

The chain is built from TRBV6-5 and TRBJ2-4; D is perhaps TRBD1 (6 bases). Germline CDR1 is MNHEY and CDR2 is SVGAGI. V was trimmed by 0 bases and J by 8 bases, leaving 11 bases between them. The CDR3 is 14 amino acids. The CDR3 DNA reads TGTGCCAGCAGTTACTCGTACCAGGGGTACATTCAGTACTTC. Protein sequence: CASSYSYQGYIQYF.

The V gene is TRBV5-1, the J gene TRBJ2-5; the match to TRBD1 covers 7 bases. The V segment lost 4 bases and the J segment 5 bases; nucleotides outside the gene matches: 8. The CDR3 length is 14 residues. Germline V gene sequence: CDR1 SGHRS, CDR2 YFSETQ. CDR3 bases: TGCGCCAGCAGCATACCGGGACAGTCGGAGACCCAGTACTTC. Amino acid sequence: CASSIPGQSETQYF.

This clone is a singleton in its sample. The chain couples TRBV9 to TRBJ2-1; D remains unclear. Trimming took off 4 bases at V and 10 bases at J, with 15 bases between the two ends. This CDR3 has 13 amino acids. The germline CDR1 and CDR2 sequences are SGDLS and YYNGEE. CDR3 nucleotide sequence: TGTGCCAGCAGCTCTATAGCTCTGGAAGAGCAGTTCTTC. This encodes CASSSIALEEQFF.

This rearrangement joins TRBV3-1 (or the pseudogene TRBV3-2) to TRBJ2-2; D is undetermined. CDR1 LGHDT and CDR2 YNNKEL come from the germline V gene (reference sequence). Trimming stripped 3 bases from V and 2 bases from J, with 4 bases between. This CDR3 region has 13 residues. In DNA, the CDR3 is TGTGCCAGCAGCCATCTAAACACCGGGGAGCTGTTTTTT. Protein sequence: CASSHLNTGELFF.

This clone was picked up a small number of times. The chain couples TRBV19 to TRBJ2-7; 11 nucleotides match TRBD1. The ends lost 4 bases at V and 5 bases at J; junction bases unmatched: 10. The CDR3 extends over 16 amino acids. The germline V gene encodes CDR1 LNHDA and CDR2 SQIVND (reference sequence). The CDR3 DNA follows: TGTGCCAGTAGTAATACCGGGACAGGGGGTAGCCACGAGCAGTACTTC. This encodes CASSNTGTGGSHEQYF.

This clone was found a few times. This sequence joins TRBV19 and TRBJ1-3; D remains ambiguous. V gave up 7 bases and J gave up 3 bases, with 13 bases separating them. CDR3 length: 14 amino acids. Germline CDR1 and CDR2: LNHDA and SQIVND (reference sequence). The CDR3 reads CASKLTSGGNTIYF. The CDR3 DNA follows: TGTGCCAGTAAGCTTACCTCTGGTGGAAACACCATATATTTT.

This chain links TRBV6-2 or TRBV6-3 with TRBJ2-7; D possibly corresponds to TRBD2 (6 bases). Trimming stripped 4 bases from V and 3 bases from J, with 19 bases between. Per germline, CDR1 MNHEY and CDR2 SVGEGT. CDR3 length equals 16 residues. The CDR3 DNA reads TGTGCCAGCAGTTCCCTCGGGGGACGGGGGATCTACGAGCAGTACTTC. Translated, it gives CASSSLGGRGIYEQYF.

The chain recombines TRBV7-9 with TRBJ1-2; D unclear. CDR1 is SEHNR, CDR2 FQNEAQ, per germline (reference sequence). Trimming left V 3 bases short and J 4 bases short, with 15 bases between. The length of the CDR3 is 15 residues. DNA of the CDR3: TGTGCCAGCAGCTTTGATTGGGCGTTTGGCTATGGCTACACCTTC. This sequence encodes CASSFDWAFGYGYTF.

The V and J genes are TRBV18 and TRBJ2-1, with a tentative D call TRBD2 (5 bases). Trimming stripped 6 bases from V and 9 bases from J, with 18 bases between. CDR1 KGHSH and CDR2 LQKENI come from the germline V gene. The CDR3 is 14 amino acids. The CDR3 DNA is TGTGCCAGCTCCCTGGAAGCGGAGCCCGGTGAGCAGTTCTTC. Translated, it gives CASSLEAEPGEQFF. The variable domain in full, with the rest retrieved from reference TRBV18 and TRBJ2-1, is NAGVMQNPRHLVRRRGQEARLRCSPMKGHSHVYWYRQLPEEGLKFMVYLQKENIIDESGMPKERFSAEFPKEGPSILRIQQVVRGDSAAYFCASSLEAEPGEQFFGPGTRLTVL.

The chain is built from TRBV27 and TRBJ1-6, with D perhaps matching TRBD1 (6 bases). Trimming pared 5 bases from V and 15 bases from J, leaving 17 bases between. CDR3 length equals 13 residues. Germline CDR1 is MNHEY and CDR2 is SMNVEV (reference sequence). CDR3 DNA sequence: TGTGCCAGCAGTGCTAGAGAGACAGGTTACCTCCACTTT. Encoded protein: CASSARETGYLHF.

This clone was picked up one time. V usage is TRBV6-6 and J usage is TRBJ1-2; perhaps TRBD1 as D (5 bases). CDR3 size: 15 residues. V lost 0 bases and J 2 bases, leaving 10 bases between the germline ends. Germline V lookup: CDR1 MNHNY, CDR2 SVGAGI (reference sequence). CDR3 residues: CASSYSLQDNYGYTF. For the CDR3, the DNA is TGTGCCAGCAGTTACTCGCTACAGGACAACTATGGCTACACCTTC.

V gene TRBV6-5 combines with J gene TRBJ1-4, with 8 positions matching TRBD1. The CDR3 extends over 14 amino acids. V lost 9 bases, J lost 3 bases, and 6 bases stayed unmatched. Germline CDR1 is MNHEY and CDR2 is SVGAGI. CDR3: CASTRDRPNEKLFF. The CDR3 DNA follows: TGTGCCAGTACCCGGGACAGGCCTAATGAAAAACTGTTTTTT.

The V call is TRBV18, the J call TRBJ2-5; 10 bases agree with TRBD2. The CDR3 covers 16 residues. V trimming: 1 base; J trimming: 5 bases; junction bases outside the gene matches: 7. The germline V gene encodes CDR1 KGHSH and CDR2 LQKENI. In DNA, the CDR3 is TGTGCCAGCTCACCACGTCAACTAGCGGGAATGGAGACCCAGTACTTC. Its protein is CASSPRQLAGMETQYF. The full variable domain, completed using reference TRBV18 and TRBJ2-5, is NAGVMQNPRHLVRRRGQEARLRCSPMKGHSHVYWYRQLPEEGLKFMVYLQKENIIDESGMPKERFSAEFPKEGPSILRIQQVVRGDSAAYFCASSPRQLAGMETQYFGPGTRLLVL.

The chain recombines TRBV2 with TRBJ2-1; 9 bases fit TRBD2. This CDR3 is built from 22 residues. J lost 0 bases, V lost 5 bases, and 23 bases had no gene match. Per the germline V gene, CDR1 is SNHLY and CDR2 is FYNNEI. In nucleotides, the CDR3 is TGTGCCAGCAGTAGGGCGACTATGCGCGGGAGGGCCGGAACCCCCTCCTACAATGAGCAGTTCTTC. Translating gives CASSRATMRGRAGTPSYNEQFF.